One and the same sample provided the 7 T cell receptor beta chains below, sequenced in a study of human T cells and chemical hapten exposure. Time point meaning: patch test 3, about 24 weeks after DPC sensitization. Treatment reported: therapeutic diphenylcyclopropenone sensitization with weekly scalp DPC. TCRdb re-derived calls from the RACE reads in MiXCR, one entry per CDR3 protein. The sample has more than 150,000 distinct CDR3 sequences, about 22% seen once; the top ten hold approximately 2.5%. The input for sequencing was whole blood, taken in connection with sensitization to the hapten diphenylcyclopropenone (DPC). The receptors come from a middle-aged woman with alopecia areata. Some clones in this sample may be carry-over from other donors' samples.

This clonotype occurred a few times. This chain joins TRBV6-1 and TRBJ2-7; 8 bases are a match to TRBD1. The germline V gene encodes CDR1 MNHNS and CDR2 SASEGT. Trimming took 3 bases from V and 6 from J; bases not matched to a gene: 7. This CDR3 has 14 residues. The CDR3 bases are TGTGCCAGCAGTGAGGGCAGGGGGCAGGGCGAGCAGTACTTC. Translating it yields CASSEGRGQGEQYF.

The V call is TRBV4-3, the J call TRBJ1-2, with D perhaps matching TRBD1 (5 bases). The CDR3 has 18 amino acids. Trimming pared 0 bases from V and 4 bases from J, leaving 21 bases between. The germline V gene encodes CDR1 LGHNA and CDR2 YSLEER. In DNA, the CDR3 is TGCGCCAGCAGCCAAGAAATCAGTGGGACCGGGAGTTCCTATGGCTACACCTTC. Its translation is CASSQEISGTGSSYGYTF.

The chain links TRBV29-1 to TRBJ2-1; D tentatively fits TRBD1 or TRBD2 (5 bases each). V lost 2 bases and J lost 4, with 21 bases in between. CDR3 size: 17 residues. CDR1 and CDR2 from the germline V gene are SQVTM and ANQGSEA. The CDR3 DNA sequence: TGCAGCGTTGAAATGGGGGTGCAAGCGGCTTTTTACAATGAGCAGTTCTTC. This gives the protein CSVEMGVQAAFYNEQFF.

This chain joins TRBV6-5 and TRBJ2-7; D might be TRBD2 (5 bases). V was pared by 4 bases and J by 6 bases, with 19 bases between. This CDR3 contains 15 residues. Germline CDR1 reads MNHEY; CDR2 reads SVGAGI. CDR3 in DNA: TGTGCCAGCAGTTCGAAAATGCCCGGAGGCCCCGAGCAGTACTTC. It specifies CASSSKMPGGPEQYF.

The CDR3 sequence is CASALGGRGQFF. CDR3 nucleotide sequence: TGTGCCAGTGCTTTAGGGGGTAGGGGGCAGTTCTTC. This rearrangement joins TRBV28 to TRBJ2-1; a weak D match, TRBD1 (6 bases). The CDR3 has 12 residues. From germline, CDR1 is MDHEN and CDR2 SYDVKM. The V and J ends lost 9 bases and 12 bases respectively, with 18 bases between them.

Only a few counts were recorded for this clonotype. The CDR3 nucleotides read TGTGCCAGCAGCCAAAGCTCTCAGGTGCGAGAAAAACTGTTTTTT. It is translated as CASSQSSQVREKLFF. The V gene is TRBV4-2, the J gene TRBJ1-4; unclear D gene. The CDR3 covers 15 residues. Germline CDR1 is LGHNA and CDR2 is YNFKEQ. V was trimmed by 2 bases and J by 8 bases, leaving 15 bases between them.

CDR3 bases: TGTGCCAGCACCGGACAGTTTTACAATGAGCAGTTCTTC. Its protein is CASTGQFYNEQFF. V is TRBV6-2 or TRBV6-3 and J is TRBJ2-1, with D possibly TRBD1 on 6 matching bases. V gave up 7 bases and J gave up 4 bases, with 11 bases separating them. The CDR3 contains 13 residues. Germline loops: CDR1 MNHEY, CDR2 SVGEGT.